This TCR beta chain was documented in a study of Ad26.COV2.S vaccination and SARS-CoV-2 variants. The study's findings and limits: Recipients given vaccine exceeded placebo recipients in spike-specific TCR breadth.

Remarks on this clone: Its antigen is undetermined.

Stated treatment: about 20 received Ad26.COV2.S at low or high dose, single or two shots; about five received placebo; per-sample allocation not given. Collection of the samples took place on day 63 after the first injection of vaccine or placebo. An Ad26 vector expressing Wuhan-strain SARS-CoV-2 spike constituted the vaccine. The CDR3 is 13 amino acids. Trimming removed 5 bases at V and 0 bases at J, with 10 bases between. Germline CDR1 and CDR2: SQVTM and ANQGSEA. Data came from immunoSEQ multiplex PCR; TCRdb stores just in-frame clones and leaves some out. The profile covers roughly 300,000 clones, with around 89% appearing a single time and around 5.8% taken by the ten largest.

This receptor was taken from a person aged 18 to 59 who received the Ad26.COV2.S COVID-19 vaccine or a placebo. The chain employs TRBV29-1 and TRBJ1-1; D unclear. Here the sequenced sample was peripheral blood, taken in a trial of Ad26.COV2.S vaccine versus placebo. CDR3 region: CSVMKGMNTEAFF. In DNA, the CDR3 is TGCAGCGTTATGAAGGGCATGAACACTGAAGCTTTCTTT.